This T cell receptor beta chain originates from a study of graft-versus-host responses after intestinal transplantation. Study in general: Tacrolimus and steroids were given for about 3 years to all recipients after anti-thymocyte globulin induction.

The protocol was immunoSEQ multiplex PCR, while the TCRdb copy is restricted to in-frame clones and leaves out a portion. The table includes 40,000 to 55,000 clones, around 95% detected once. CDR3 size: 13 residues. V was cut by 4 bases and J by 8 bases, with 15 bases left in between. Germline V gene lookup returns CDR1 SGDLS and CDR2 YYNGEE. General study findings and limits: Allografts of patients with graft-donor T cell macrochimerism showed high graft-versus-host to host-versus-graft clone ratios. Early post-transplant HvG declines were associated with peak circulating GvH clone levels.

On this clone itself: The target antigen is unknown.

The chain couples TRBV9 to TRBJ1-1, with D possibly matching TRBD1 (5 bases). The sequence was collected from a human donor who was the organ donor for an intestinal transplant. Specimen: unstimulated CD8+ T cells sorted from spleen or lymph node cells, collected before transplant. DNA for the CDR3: TGTGCCAGCAGCTCCGGGGCAGCGGAAGAAGCTTTCTTT. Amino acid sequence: CASSSGAAEEAFF.